The 22 T cell receptor beta chains below come from one sample, sequenced in a study of blood T cell repertoires in COVID-19. The protocol was immunoSEQ multiplex PCR, while the TCRdb copy is restricted to in-frame clones and leaves out a portion. Of approximately 96,000 clones in the sample, 85% to 95% are singletons; the top ten hold over 1.5%. Sequencing was carried out using peripheral blood. These receptor sequences come from a man between 60 and 75 years old with acute or convalescent COVID-19.

This clone has just one count. The rearrangement uses TRBV11-2 and TRBJ2-2; D ambiguous. CDR1 and CDR2 (germline): SGHAT, FQNNGV. This CDR3 spans 16 amino acids. V dropped 0 bases and J dropped 2 bases, with 10 bases sitting between them. CDR3 sequence reads: CASSLEWQTNTGELFF. CDR3 DNA sequence: TGTGCCAGCAGCTTAGAATGGCAGACAAACACCGGGGAGCTGTTTTTT.

A few counts support this clone. The J gene is TRBJ2-2, the V gene TRBV5-1; D ambiguous. Germline assignment: CDR1 SGHRS and CDR2 YFSETQ. V gave up 1 base and J gave up 6 bases, with 7 bases separating them. The CDR3 has 13 amino acids. The CDR3 protein is CASSLSLAGELFF. The CDR3 nucleotides read TGCGCCAGCAGCTTGAGTTTAGCCGGGGAGCTGTTTTTT.

The V and J genes are TRBV6-2 or TRBV6-3 and TRBJ1-1, with D tentatively TRBD1 (6 bases). V was pared by 6 bases and J by 4 bases, with 12 bases between. From germline, CDR1 is MNHEY and CDR2 SVGEGT. The CDR3 runs 13 residues. CDR3 protein: CASSSQGSTEAFF. DNA of the CDR3: TGTGCCAGCAGCTCCCAGGGGAGCACTGAAGCTTTCTTT.

The V gene is TRBV10-1, the J gene TRBJ2-3, with D perhaps TRBD1 (7 bases). CDR3 size: 16 residues. Germline V gene lookup returns CDR1 WNHNN and CDR2 SYGVQD (reference sequence). Trimming cost V 0 bases and J 7 bases, with 17 bases left between them. CDR3 coding DNA: TGCGCCAGCAGTGAGTCAGGAGGGGGCCCCCCGAATACGCAGTATTTT. Its translation: CASSESGGGPPNTQYF.

This chain links TRBV7-9 with TRBJ2-3; TRBD2 matches at 14 bases. Germline CDR1 is SEHNR and CDR2 is FQNEAQ (reference sequence). V dropped 5 bases and J dropped 1; count of bases not matched to a gene: 8. The CDR3 loop spans 18 amino acids. The CDR3 DNA reads as TGTGCCAGCAGCGTACCGGGACTAGCGGGAGAGGGCACAGATACGCAGTATTTT. This codes for CASSVPGLAGEGTDTQYF. Full variable domain (remainder filled in from reference TRBV7-9 and TRBJ2-3): DTGVSQNPRHKITKRGQNVTFRCDPISEHNRLYWYRQTLGQGPEFLTYFQNEAQLEKSRLLSDRFSAERPKGSFSTLEIQRTEQGDSAMYLCASSVPGLAGEGTDTQYFGPGTRLTVL.

The CDR3 loop reads CASTISGTGLYEQYF. In nucleotides, the CDR3 is TGTGCCAGCACCATCTCCGGGACAGGACTCTACGAGCAGTACTTC. The J gene is TRBJ2-7, the V gene TRBV5-8; TRBD1 matches 8 bases. The junction had 11 bases not matched to a gene; V was cut back by 6 bases and J by 3 bases. Germline V gives CDR1 SGHTS, CDR2 YDEGEE. The CDR3 length is 15 residues.

The V and J genes are TRBV7-2 and TRBJ1-2; D ambiguous. With 7 bases removed from V and 1 base from J, the gap between germline ends came to 10 bases. The CDR3 length is 13 residues. Germline V gene data show CDR1 as SGHTA and CDR2 as FQGNSA. The CDR3 bases are TGTGCCAGCACCACTTCCTTTAACTATGGCTACACCTTC. It yields the protein CASTTSFNYGYTF.

This clone was counted a single time. The chain has TRBV5-6 and TRBJ2-2; no reliable D call. The V and J ends lost 4 bases and 4 bases respectively, with 5 bases between them. This CDR3 comprises 12 residues. Looked up from germline, CDR1 is SGHDT and CDR2 is YYEEEE. The CDR3 DNA reads as TGTGCCAGCAGCCCAGGCACCGGGGAGCTGTTTTTT. This codes for CASSPGTGELFF.

A remark on this clone: At the DNA level, this CDR3 is encoded by other sequences in the same sample as well. The genes are TRBV28 and TRBJ1-3; possible D gene TRBD1, 6 bases. The CDR3 consists of 13 residues. The V end was cut by 6 bases, the J end by 2 bases, with 8 bases between. CDR1 MDHEN and CDR2 SYDVKM come from the germline V gene. In DNA, the CDR3 is TGTGCCAGCAGGCCAGGGGCTGGAAACACCATATATTTT. Encoded protein: CASRPGAGNTIYF.

This chain joins TRBV19 and TRBJ1-2; D gene ambiguous. Germline V gene lookup returns CDR1 LNHDA and CDR2 SQIVND (reference sequence). The ends were cut back, 3 bases at V and 8 bases at J, with 13 bases in the middle. The length of the CDR3 is 13 residues. The CDR3 sequence is CASSIATIGGYTF. The CDR3 DNA follows: TGTGCCAGTAGTATCGCAACAATCGGGGGCTACACCTTC.

The V call is TRBV7-2, the J call TRBJ2-2; 13 bases are shared with TRBD2. This CDR3 contains 16 residues. CDR1 is SGHTA, CDR2 FQGNSA, per germline. V lost 5 bases, J lost 2 bases, and 2 bases stayed unmatched. The CDR3, as DNA: TGTGCCAGCAGCGGGGGACTAGCGGGAAACACCGGGGAGCTGTTTTTT. This encodes CASSGGLAGNTGELFF.

This chain uses TRBV7-2 with TRBJ2-2; D might be TRBD1 (6 bases). The CDR3 totals 14 residues. Trimming left V 7 bases short and J 4 bases short, with 13 bases between. Germline CDR1 is SGHTA and CDR2 is FQGNSA. As DNA, the CDR3 is TGTGCCAGCACCCAGGACAGCGTCACCGGGGAGCTGTTTTTT. It yields the protein CASTQDSVTGELFF.

The chain couples TRBV27 to TRBJ1-1; TRBD1 is a possible D gene (5 bases). Germline V gene sequence: CDR1 MNHEY, CDR2 SMNVEV (reference sequence). This CDR3 has 13 residues. The V end lost 2 bases, the J end lost 4 bases, and 8 bases lay between the germline ends. The CDR3 bases are TGTGCCAGCAGTTTAGCGGGGGGCACTGAAGCTTTCTTT. It codes for CASSLAGGTEAFF.

The rearrangement uses TRBV3-1 (or the pseudogene TRBV3-2) and TRBJ2-2; 11 nucleotides align to TRBD2. Germline values: CDR1 LGHDT, CDR2 YNNKEL (reference sequence). The length of the CDR3 is 16 residues. J lost 0 bases, V lost 3 bases, and 0 bases had no gene match. CDR3 DNA: TGTGCCAGCAGCCAGACTAGCGGGACGAACACCGGGGAGCTGTTTTTT. This encodes CASSQTSGTNTGELFF.

The count of this clone is one. This rearrangement joins TRBV5-1 to TRBJ1-6; D is possibly TRBD1 (5 bases). V was clipped by 4 bases and J by 10 bases, with 9 bases between them. Germline values: CDR1 SGHRS, CDR2 YFSETQ. The CDR3 length is 12 residues. The CDR3 spells CASSEPGSPLHF. CDR3 DNA: TGCGCCAGCAGCGAGCCAGGGTCACCCCTCCACTTT.

V gene TRBV28 combines with J gene TRBJ1-4, with D unclear. V lost 2 bases to trimming and J lost 0 bases, with 10 bases between them. The CDR3 length is 16 residues. The germline V gene has CDR1 MDHEN and CDR2 SYDVKM. The CDR3 coding sequence is TGTGCCAGCAGTTTAATAGCCCGGGCAACTAATGAAAAACTGTTTTTT. This codes for CASSLIARATNEKLFF. Variable domain in full (rest from reference TRBV28 and TRBJ1-4): DVKVTQSSRYLVKRTGEKVFLECVQDMDHENMFWYRQDPGLGLRLIYFSYDVKMKEKGDIPEGYSVSREKKERFSLILESASTNQTSMYLCASSLIARATNEKLFFGSGTQLSVL.

CDR3 sequence reads: CAGGQGASEAFF. Written as DNA, the CDR3 is TGTGCCGGAGGACAGGGGGCCTCTGAAGCTTTCTTT. The V and J genes are TRBV30 and TRBJ1-1; 11 bases align to TRBD1. Germline V gene data show CDR1 as GTSNPN and CDR2 as SVGIG (reference sequence). V shed 8 bases and J 6 bases; nucleotides not matched to a gene: 5. The CDR3 sequence is 12 residues long.

V usage is TRBV27 and J usage is TRBJ2-7; 9 nucleotides match TRBD2. There are 15 residues in the CDR3. Looked up from germline, CDR1 is MNHEY and CDR2 is SMNVEV (reference sequence). Germline trimming cut 0 bases from V and 2 bases from J; bases unmatched to any gene: 2. CDR3 sequence: CASSLSLAGTYEQYF. The CDR3 region has the DNA TGTGCCAGCAGTTTATCTCTAGCGGGGACCTACGAGCAGTACTTC.

V is TRBV19 and J is TRBJ1-6; D unclear. The CDR3 loop spans 15 amino acids. The germline V gene encodes CDR1 LNHDA and CDR2 SQIVND (reference sequence). Trimming left V 5 bases short and J 0 bases short, with 8 bases between. In DNA, the CDR3 is TGTGCCAGTAGTCCCGCGGACTCCTATAATTCACCCCTCCACTTT. Its translation: CASSPADSYNSPLHF.

V usage is TRBV9 and J usage is TRBJ2-2, with D possibly TRBD2 on 6 matching bases. The CDR3 covers 15 residues. CDR1 and CDR2 from the germline V gene are SGDLS and YYNGEE. Trimming took 6 bases from V and 8 from J, leaving 20 bases between them. The CDR3, as DNA: TGTGCCAGCAAAACATCAGGCGGGACGGGAGGGGAGCTGTTTTTT. Encoded protein: CASKTSGGTGGELFF.

This clone was seen once. The chain is built from TRBV5-1 and TRBJ1-3; D call uncertain. The germline V gene encodes CDR1 SGHRS and CDR2 YFSETQ. Trimming took 0 bases from V and 0 from J, leaving 7 bases between them. This CDR3 is 15 amino acids long. DNA for the CDR3: TGCGCCAGCAGCTTGGACGGGAGCTCTGGAAACACCATATATTTT. It codes for CASSLDGSSGNTIYF.

The chain links TRBV28 to TRBJ1-6, with 10 bases aligning to TRBD1. Germline CDR1 and CDR2: MDHEN and SYDVKM. After removal of 6 bases from V and 7 bases from J, the junction contained 3 bases not matched to a gene. The CDR3 spans 14 residues. Here the CDR3 reads CASRTGGENSPLHF. CDR3 DNA: TGTGCCAGCAGGACAGGGGGCGAGAATTCACCCCTCCACTTT.